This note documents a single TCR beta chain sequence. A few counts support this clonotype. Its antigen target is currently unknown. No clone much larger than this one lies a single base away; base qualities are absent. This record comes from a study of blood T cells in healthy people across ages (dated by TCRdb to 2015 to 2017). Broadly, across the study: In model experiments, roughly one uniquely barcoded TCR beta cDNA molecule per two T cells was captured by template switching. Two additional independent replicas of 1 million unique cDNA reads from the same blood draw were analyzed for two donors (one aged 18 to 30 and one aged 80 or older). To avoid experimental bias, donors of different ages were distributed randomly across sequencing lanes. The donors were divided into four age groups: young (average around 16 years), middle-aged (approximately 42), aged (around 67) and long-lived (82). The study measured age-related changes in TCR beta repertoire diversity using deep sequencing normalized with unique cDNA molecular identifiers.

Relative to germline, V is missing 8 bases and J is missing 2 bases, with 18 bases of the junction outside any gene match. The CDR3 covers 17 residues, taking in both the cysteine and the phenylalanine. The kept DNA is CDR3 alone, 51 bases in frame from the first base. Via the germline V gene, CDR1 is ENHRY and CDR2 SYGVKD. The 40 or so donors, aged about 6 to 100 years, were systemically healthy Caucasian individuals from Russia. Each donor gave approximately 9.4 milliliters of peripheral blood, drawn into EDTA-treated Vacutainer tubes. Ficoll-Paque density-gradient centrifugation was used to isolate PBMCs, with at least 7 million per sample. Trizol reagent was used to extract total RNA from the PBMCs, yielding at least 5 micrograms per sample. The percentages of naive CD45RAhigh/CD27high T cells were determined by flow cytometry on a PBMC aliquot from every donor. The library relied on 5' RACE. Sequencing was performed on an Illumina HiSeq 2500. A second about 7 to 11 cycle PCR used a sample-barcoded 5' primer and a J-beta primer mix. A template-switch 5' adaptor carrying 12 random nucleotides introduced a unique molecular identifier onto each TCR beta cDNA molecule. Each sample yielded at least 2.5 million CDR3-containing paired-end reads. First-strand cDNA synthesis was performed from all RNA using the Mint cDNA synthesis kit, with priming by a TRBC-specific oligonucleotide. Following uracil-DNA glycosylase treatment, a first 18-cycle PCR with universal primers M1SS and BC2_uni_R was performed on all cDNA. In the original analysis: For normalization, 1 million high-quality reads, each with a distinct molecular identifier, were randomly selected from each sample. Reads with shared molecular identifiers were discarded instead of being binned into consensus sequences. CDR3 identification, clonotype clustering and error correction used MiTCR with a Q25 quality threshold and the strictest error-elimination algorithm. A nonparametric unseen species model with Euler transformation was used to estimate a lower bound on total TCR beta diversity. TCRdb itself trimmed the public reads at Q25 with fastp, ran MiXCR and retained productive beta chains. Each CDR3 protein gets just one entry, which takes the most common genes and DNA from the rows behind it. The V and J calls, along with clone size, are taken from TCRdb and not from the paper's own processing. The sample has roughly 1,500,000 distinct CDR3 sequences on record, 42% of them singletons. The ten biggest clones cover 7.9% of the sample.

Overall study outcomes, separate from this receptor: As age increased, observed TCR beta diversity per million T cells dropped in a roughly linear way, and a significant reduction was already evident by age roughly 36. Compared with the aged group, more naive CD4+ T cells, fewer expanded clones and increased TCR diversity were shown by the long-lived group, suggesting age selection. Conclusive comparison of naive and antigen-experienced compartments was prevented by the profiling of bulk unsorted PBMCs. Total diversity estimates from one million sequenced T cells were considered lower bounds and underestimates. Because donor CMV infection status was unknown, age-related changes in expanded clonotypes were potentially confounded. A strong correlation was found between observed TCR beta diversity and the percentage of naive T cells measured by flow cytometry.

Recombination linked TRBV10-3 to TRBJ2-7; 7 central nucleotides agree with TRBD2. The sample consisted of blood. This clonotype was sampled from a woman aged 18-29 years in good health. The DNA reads TGTGCCATCGGTACGGGGGGAGCGGAACTGGAAACCTACGAGCAGTACTTC. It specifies CAIGTGGAELETYEQYF.